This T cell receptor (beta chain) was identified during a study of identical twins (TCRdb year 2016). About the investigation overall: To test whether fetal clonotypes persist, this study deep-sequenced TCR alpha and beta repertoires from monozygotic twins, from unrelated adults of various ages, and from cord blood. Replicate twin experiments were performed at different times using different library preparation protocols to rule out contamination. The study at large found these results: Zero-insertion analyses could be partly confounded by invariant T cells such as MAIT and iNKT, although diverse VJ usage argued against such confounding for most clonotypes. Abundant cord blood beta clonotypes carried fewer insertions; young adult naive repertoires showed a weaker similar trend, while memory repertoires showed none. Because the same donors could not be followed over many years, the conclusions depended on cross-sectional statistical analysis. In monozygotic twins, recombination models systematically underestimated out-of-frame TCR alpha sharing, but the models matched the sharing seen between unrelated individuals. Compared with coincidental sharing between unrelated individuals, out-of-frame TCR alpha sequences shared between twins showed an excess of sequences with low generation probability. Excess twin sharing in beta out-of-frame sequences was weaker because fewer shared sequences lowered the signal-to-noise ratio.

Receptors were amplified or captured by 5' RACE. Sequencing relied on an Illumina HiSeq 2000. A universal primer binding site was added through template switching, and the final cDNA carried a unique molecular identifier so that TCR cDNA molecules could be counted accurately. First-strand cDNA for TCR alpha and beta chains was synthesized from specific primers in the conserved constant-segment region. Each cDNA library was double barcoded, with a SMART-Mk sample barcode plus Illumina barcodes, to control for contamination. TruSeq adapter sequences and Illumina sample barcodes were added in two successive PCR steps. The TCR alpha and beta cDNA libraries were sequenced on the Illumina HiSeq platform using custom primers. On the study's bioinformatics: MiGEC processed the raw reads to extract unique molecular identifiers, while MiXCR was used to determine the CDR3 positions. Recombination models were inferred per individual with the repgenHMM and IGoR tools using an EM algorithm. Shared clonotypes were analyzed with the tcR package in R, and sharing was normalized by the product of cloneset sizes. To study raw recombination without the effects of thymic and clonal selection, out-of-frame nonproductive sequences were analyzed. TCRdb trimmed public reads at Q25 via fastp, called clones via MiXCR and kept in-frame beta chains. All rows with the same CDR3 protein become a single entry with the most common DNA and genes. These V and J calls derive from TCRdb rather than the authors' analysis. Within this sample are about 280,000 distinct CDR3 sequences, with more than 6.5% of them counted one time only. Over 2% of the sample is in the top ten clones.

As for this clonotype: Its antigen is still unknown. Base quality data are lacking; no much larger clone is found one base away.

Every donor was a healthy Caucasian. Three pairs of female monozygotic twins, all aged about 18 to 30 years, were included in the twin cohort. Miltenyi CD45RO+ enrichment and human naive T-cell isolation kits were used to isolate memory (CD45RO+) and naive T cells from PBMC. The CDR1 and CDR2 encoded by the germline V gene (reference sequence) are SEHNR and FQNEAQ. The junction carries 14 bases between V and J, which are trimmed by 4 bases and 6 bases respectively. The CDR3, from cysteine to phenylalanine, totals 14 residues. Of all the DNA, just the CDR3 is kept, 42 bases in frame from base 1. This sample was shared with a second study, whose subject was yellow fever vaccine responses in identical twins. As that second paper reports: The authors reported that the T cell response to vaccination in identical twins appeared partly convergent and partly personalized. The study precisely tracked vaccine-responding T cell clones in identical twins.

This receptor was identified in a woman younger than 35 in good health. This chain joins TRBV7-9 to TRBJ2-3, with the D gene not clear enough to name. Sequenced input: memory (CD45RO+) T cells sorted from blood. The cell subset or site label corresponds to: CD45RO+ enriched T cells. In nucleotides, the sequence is TGTGCCAGCAGCTGGTTTCGGTCCAAGGATACGCAGTATTTT. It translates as CASSWFRSKDTQYF.